This T cell receptor (beta chain) stems from a study of OX40 agonist ivuxolimab in advanced cancers. Background for the entire study: The costimulatory receptor OX40 (CD134) was targeted by ivuxolimab, a fully human IgG2 agonistic monoclonal antibody. Among the 52 dose-escalation patients, about 19 had hepatocellular carcinoma, roughly 15 melanoma, 9 renal cell carcinoma and 9 head and neck cancer. Intravenous ivuxolimab was administered to patients every 2 weeks at six dose levels: 0.01, 0.1, 0.3, 1.5, 3 and 10 mg/kg. The monotherapy dose-escalation portion (N ≈ 50 patients) of the phase I ivuxolimab trial is reported in the paper. In the dose-escalation cohort, around four fifths of patients were male, and the mean age was around 60 years, with a range of about 23 to 90. Partial responses occurred in three dose-escalation patients, of whom one had hepatocellular carcinoma and two had cutaneous melanoma. Patients were allowed to have had prior anti-PD-1, anti-PD-L1 or anti-CTLA-4 therapy, and around two fifths of the dose-escalation patients had been treated with checkpoint inhibitors. Peripheral TCRbeta sequencing was intended to test whether TCR sequence diversity was altered and clonal T-cell expansion was caused by ivuxolimab. What the authors observed across the whole study: At doses of 0.1 to 3.0 mg/kg, clonal expansion of both CD4+ and CD8+ blood T cells was observed from baseline to week 6. After ivuxolimab, CD8+ T cells had more expanded clones than CD4+ T cells on average. In partial responders in the 0.1-3.0 mg/kg groups, normalized peripheral clonal expansion was found to be among the lowest, especially among CD8+ T cells. Low levels of normalized T-cell clonal expansion were also seen in some patients who did not respond. The antigen specificity of the clonally expanded peripheral T cells was not determined.

Worth noting for this clone: Its cognate antigen has yet to be identified. Base qualities are not at hand, and no much larger clone is one base apart.

Genomic DNA was extracted from sorted cells for sequencing of the TCRbeta CDR3 region. The immunoSEQ Assay was used for sequencing of TCRbeta CDR3 regions. Sourced from immuneACCESS, this table was stored by TCRdb with only in-frame sequences that have V and J called. A share of the clones is absent; for the studies checked, an unresolved V gene accounts for under half, and the remainder has no known explanation. The sample yields about 46,000 clones; about nine tenths were counted once. About 48% of the sample rests with the top ten. The trial excluded patients who had a history of autoimmune disease or were on systemic immunosuppression. In every dose cohort, peripheral blood was drawn for TCR sequencing at baseline, cycle 4 day 1, and cycle 7 day 1. Samples came from an open-label, multicenter, first-in-human phase I dose-escalation trial of ivuxolimab. Adults with locally advanced or metastatic melanoma, renal cell carcinoma, hepatocellular carcinoma or head and neck squamous cell carcinoma were enrolled in the trial. Before TCR sequencing, CD4+ and CD8+ T cells were separately sorted from peripheral blood.

CDR3 length: 12 amino acids, cysteine to phenylalanine. The CDR3 DNA has 36 bases and is translated from base 1. Sequences SGHRS (CDR1) and YFSETQ (CDR2) are obtained from the germline V gene. The junction shows trimming of 5 bases on V and 3 bases on J, plus 8 bases between the germline ends. Source: CD4+ or CD8+ T cells sorted from blood, taken in a trial of the OX40 agonist ivuxolimab. The TCR sequence derives from an adult with an advanced solid tumor such as melanoma, head and neck, liver or kidney cancer. This chain is built from TRBV5-1 and TRBJ1-2, with the D gene not clear enough to name. The DNA sequence is TGCGCCAGCAGGGAAGGAGACTATGGCTACACCTTC. This encodes CASREGDYGYTF.